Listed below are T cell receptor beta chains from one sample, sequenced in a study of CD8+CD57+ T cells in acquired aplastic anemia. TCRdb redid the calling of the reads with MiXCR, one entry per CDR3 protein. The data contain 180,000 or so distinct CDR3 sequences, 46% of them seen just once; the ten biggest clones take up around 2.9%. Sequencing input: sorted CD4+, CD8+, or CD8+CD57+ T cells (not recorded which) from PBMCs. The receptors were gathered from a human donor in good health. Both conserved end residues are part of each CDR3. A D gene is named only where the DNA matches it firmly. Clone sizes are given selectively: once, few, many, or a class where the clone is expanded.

TGTGCCATCAGTGAGTCTGTAGGGGCAAATTCACCCCTCCACTTT CAISESVGANSPLHF TRBJ1-6 TRBV10-3 NA NA
TGTGCCAGCAGCCCTACGCCAAGGGGGACAGGGGGTGCAGATACGCAGTATTTT CASSPTPRGTGGADTQYF TRBJ2-3 TRBV11-2 TRBD1 many
TGTGCCAGCAGCGTGCCGGCGGCCACCGGGGAGCTGTTTTTT CASSVPAATGELFF TRBJ2-2 TRBV9 NA NA
TGCGCCAGCAGCTTGGGGGCAGGGGGTTATGGCTACACCTTC CASSLGAGGYGYTF TRBJ1-2 TRBV5-1 TRBD1 NA
TGTGCCAGCAGCCCCTTGACCCCCCGGGGTTCCTACAATGAGCAGTTCTTC CASSPLTPRGSYNEQFF TRBJ2-1 TRBV9 NA many
TGTGCCAGCAGCGCGGGACTAGCGGAAAGCTATGGCTACACCTTC CASSAGLAESYGYTF TRBJ1-2 TRBV2 NA NA
TGTGCCAGCAGCTTAAGCGGTCCCGTCGGTCAGCCCCAGCATTTT CASSLSGPVGQPQHF TRBJ1-5 TRBV7-2 NA many
TGTGCCAGCAGCGTAACTAGTGGCGAGGAGCTGTTCTTT CASSVTSGEELFF TRBJ2-2 TRBV9 NA NA
TGTGCCATCAAAGGCGCTACCTCTGGGGCCAACGTCCTGACTTTC CAIKGATSGANVLTF TRBJ2-6 TRBV10-3 NA NA
TGTGCCAGTACCCCTCTGTTGGGGGCGGGGTATGGCTACACCTTC CASTPLLGAGYGYTF TRBJ1-2 TRBV19 NA NA
TGTGCCAGCAGCCCCCACGCAGGACAGGGCTCCTTCGAGCAGTACTTC CASSPHAGQGSFEQYF TRBJ2-7 TRBV7-8 TRBD1 NA
TGTGCCAGCAGTGAATTGAATCGGGACAGGGTGAGCCTAGCCAAAAACATTCAGTACTTC CASSELNRDRVSLAKNIQYF TRBJ2-4 TRBV6-1 TRBD1 NA
TGTGCCAGTAGTATAGTTGGGGTTAACTATGGCTACACCTTC CASSIVGVNYGYTF TRBJ1-2 TRBV19 NA many
TGTGCCAGCAGTTTACAGGTCGGAGTAGACTATGGCTACACCTTC CASSLQVGVDYGYTF TRBJ1-2 TRBV12-3/TRBV12-4 NA many
TGTGCCACCAGTGATTTGAGGGGGGCTGAAGCTTTCTTT CATSDLRGAEAFF TRBJ1-1 TRBV24-1 NA few
TGTGCCATCAGTGAGATGGGGCAGGGGGCTCTTACGCAGCCGGAGACCCAGTACTTC CAISEMGQGALTQPETQYF TRBJ2-5 TRBV10-3 TRBD1 many
TGTGCCAGCAGTTTAGCTAGTTCGGGAAACTACAATGAGCAGTTCTTC CASSLASSGNYNEQFF TRBJ2-1 TRBV12-3/TRBV12-4 NA NA
TGTGCCAGCAGATCAAGACAGGGGAGTGAAGCTTTCTTT CASRSRQGSEAFF TRBJ1-1 TRBV7-2 TRBD1 NA
TGTGCCCTAGCCCAAGAGGGGGATTACGAGCAGTACTTC CALAQEGDYEQYF TRBJ2-7 TRBV7-9 NA NA
TGTGCCATCAGGGGGACTAGCGGGATACAGATAGATACGCAGTATTTT CAIRGTSGIQIDTQYF TRBJ2-3 TRBV10-3 TRBD2 NA
TGTGCCACCAGTGATTCGGCAGGGTCCGGGGAGACCCAGTACTTC CATSDSAGSGETQYF TRBJ2-5 TRBV24-1 NA NA
TGTGCCACACTAGGACACCCAATGGATACGCAGTATTTT CATLGHPMDTQYF TRBJ2-3 TRBV10-3 NA many
TGTGCCAGTAACTTACAGGGGAATGAGCAGTTCTTC CASNLQGNEQFF TRBJ2-1 TRBV19 TRBD1 NA
TGTGCCACCAGTGCGACAGGGGGCACCGGGGAGCAGTTCTTC CATSATGGTGEQFF TRBJ2-1 TRBV24-1 TRBD1 once
TGCGCCAGCAGTCCCGGAGGGGACTATGGCTACACCTTC CASSPGGDYGYTF TRBJ1-2 TRBV7-8 NA NA
TGTGCCAGCAGCTTTGGAAGTGGCTACACCTTC CASSFGSGYTF TRBJ1-2 TRBV9 NA NA
TGCAGCGTTGGAGGCGGGACCGGGGAGCTGTTTTTT CSVGGGTGELFF TRBJ2-2 TRBV29-1 NA many
TGCAGTGCTAGAGAGCCAGGGAAGAGGTCCTACGAGCAGTACTTC CSAREPGKRSYEQYF TRBJ2-7 TRBV20-1 NA many
TGTGCCATCAGAGGGACCAACTATGGCTACACCTTC CAIRGTNYGYTF TRBJ1-2 TRBV10-3 NA NA
TGCAGTGCTAGAGATTCGTTTCGGGACTCAGCCTACGAGCAGTACTTC CSARDSFRDSAYEQYF TRBJ2-7 TRBV20-1 NA NA
TGTGCCATCAGCAGCCGGGACTCGTCCACTGAAGCTTTCTTT CAISSRDSSTEAFF TRBJ1-1 TRBV10-3 NA NA
TGTGCCACCAGTGATCCCTCCACTAGCGATCGCCCAGTCTATGAGCAGTTCTTC CATSDPSTSDRPVYEQFF TRBJ2-1 TRBV24-1 TRBD2 many
TGCAGTGCTAGCGGACTAGCGGGTTCGGATACGCAGTATTTT CSASGLAGSDTQYF TRBJ2-3 TRBV20-1 TRBD2 many
TGTGCCAGCACTCTCGGGCCTCGCACAGATACGCAGTATTTT CASTLGPRTDTQYF TRBJ2-3 TRBV6-1 NA many
TGTGCCAGCAGCGTAGTCGGGACTAGATACAATGAGCAGTTCTTC CASSVVGTRYNEQFF TRBJ2-1 TRBV9 TRBD2 many
TGCAGTGCTAGAGATCAGATAGATGGCTACACCTTC CSARDQIDGYTF TRBJ1-2 TRBV20-1 NA NA
TGTGCCAGCAGCTCCACCCCGGGAGAAGAGACCCAGTACTTC CASSSTPGEETQYF TRBJ2-5 TRBV7-6 NA once
TGCAGTGCTTCACTAGCGGGGGGGAGCTCCTACAATGAGCAGTTCTTC CSASLAGGSSYNEQFF TRBJ2-1 TRBV20-1 TRBD2 many
TGTGCCAGCAGGCGGGGTAGGGATCAGCCCCAGCATTTT CASRRGRDQPQHF TRBJ1-5 TRBV27 NA few
TGTGCCACCAGCATCGAGACAGGGGGTTCGTACGAGCAGTACTTC CATSIETGGSYEQYF TRBJ2-7 TRBV15 TRBD1 NA
TGTGCCAGTAGTCCCCAGGGACAGGGCCTCTACGAGCAGTACTTC CASSPQGQGLYEQYF TRBJ2-7 TRBV19 TRBD1 NA